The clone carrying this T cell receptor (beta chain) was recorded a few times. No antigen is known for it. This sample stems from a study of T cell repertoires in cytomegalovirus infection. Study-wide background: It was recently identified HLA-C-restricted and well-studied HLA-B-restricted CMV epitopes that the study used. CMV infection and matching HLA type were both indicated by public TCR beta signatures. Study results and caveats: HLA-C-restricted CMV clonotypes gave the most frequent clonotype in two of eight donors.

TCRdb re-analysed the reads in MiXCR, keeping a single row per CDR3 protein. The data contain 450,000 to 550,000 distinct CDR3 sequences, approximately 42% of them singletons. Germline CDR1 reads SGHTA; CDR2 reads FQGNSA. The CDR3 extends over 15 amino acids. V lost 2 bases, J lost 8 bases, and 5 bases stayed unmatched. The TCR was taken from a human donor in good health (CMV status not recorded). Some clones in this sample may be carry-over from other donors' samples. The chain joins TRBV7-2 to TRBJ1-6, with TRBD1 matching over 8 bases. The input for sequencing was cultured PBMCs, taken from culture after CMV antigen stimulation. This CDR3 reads CASSLQGAEDSPLHF. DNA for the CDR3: TGTGCCAGCAGCTTACAGGGGGCTGAGGATTCACCCCTCCACTTT. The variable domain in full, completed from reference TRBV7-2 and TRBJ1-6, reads GAGVSQSPSNKVTEKGKDVELRCDPISGHTALYWYRQSLGQGLEFLIYFQGNSAPDKSGLPSDRFSAERTGGSVSTLTIQRTQQEDSAVYLCASSLQGAEDSPLHFGNGTRLTVT.